Below, 25 T cell receptor beta chains from the same sample are listed, as sequenced in a study of blood T cell repertoires in COVID-19. Data came from immunoSEQ multiplex PCR; TCRdb stores just in-frame clones and leaves some out. The table has 250,000 or so clones, approximately 90% seen once; the top ten hold 0.95% to 1%. Material for sequencing was peripheral blood. These receptors originate from a woman between 40 and 55 years old who had recovered from COVID-19.

The chain links TRBV5-6 to TRBJ2-7; D is possibly TRBD1 (6 bases). CDR3 size: 14 residues. Looked up from germline, CDR1 is SGHDT and CDR2 is YYEEEE. Trimming removed 5 bases from V and 4 bases from J, with 16 bases in between. The chain's CDR3 is CASSFLGARYEQYF. As DNA, the CDR3 is TGTGCCAGCAGTTTTCTGGGGGCCAGATACGAGCAGTACTTC.

The genes are TRBV18 and TRBJ1-2; 9 positions agree with TRBD1. The CDR3 totals 13 residues. The ends lost 3 bases at V and 8 bases at J; junction bases unmatched: 4. Looked up from germline, CDR1 is KGHSH and CDR2 is LQKENI. The CDR3 protein is CASSPGTGWGYTF. CDR3 sequence (DNA): TGTGCCAGCTCACCGGGGACAGGGTGGGGCTACACCTTC. Full variable domain (remainder filled in from reference TRBV18 and TRBJ1-2): NAGVMQNPRHLVRRRGQEARLRCSPMKGHSHVYWYRQLPEEGLKFMVYLQKENIIDESGMPKERFSAEFPKEGPSILRIQQVVRGDSAAYFCASSPGTGWGYTFGSGTRLTVV.

The sample holds one count of this clone. The V call is TRBV10-3, the J call TRBJ2-1; D is ambiguous. From germline, CDR1 is ENHRY and CDR2 SYGVKD. Trimming cost V 0 bases and J 3 bases, with 6 bases left between them. This CDR3 spans 14 amino acids. This CDR3 is CAISESGSYNEQFF. DNA for the CDR3: TGTGCCATCAGTGAGTCGGGCAGCTACAATGAGCAGTTCTTC.

This chain's CDR3 is CASSQRGGQETQYF. CDR3 coding DNA: TGCGCCAGCAGCCAACGAGGGGGCCAAGAGACCCAGTACTTC. This chain connects TRBV4-1 to TRBJ2-5, with D perhaps TRBD1 (6 bases). This CDR3 has 14 amino acids. The germline V gene encodes CDR1 MGHRA and CDR2 YSYEKL. The ends were cut back, 2 bases at V and 1 base at J, with 8 bases in the middle.

The chain couples TRBV9 to TRBJ2-5; D possibly corresponds to TRBD1 (5 bases). Between the trimmed V and J ends, which lost 4 bases and 5 bases, there was a span of 15 bases. This CDR3 has 14 residues. Germline V CDR1 and CDR2: SGDLS, YYNGEE. The CDR3 sequence: CASSPRVRRETQYF. The CDR3 DNA sequence: TGTGCCAGCAGCCCCAGGGTTAGACGGGAGACCCAGTACTTC.

The chain couples TRBV19 to TRBJ1-5; D unclear. Between the trimmed V and J ends, which lost 7 bases and 8 bases, there was a span of 21 bases. The CDR3 sequence is 15 residues long. Germline lookup yields CDR1 LNHDA and CDR2 SQIVND (reference sequence). CDR3 nucleotide sequence: TGTGCCAGTACCACCGGGATCACTCCATGGGAGCCCCAGCATTTT. Translation: CASTTGITPWEPQHF.

This clone was observed a few times. CDR3 loop: CASSLGGADWPQHF. CDR3 in DNA: TGTGCCAGCAGTTTAGGCGGGGCCGATTGGCCCCAGCATTTT. This chain links TRBV27 with TRBJ1-5; possibly TRBD1 for D (5 bases). CDR3 size: 14 residues. V shed 2 bases and J shed 9 bases, with 14 bases lying between them. Germline CDR1 and CDR2: MNHEY and SMNVEV (reference sequence).

This rearrangement joins TRBV19 to TRBJ1-6; 12 nucleotides agree with TRBD1. Germline trimming cut 4 bases from V and 2 bases from J; bases unmatched to any gene: 9. Germline CDR1 LNHDA, CDR2 SQIVND (reference sequence). This CDR3 is 19 amino acids long. CDR3 DNA: TGTGCCAGTAGTAAGGGACAGGGGGCGAATTCGGCCTATAATTCACCCCTCCACTTT. It encodes CASSKGQGANSAYNSPLHF.

The chain joins TRBV11-2 to TRBJ1-2; 7 bases are shared with TRBD1. V lost 5 bases and J lost 4; bases outside the gene matches: 10. Germline V gene data show CDR1 as SGHAT and CDR2 as FQNNGV. This CDR3 comprises 15 residues. The CDR3 DNA reads TGTGCCAGCAGCCCAAGGCCAGGGGGAGCCTATGGCTACACCTTC. As protein: CASSPRPGGAYGYTF.

Comments on this clone: Other DNA sequences in this specimen translate into the identical CDR3. The gene calls are TRBV30 and TRBJ1-1; D possibly corresponds to TRBD1 (5 bases). Germline lookup yields CDR1 GTSNPN and CDR2 SVGIG (reference sequence). With 0 bases removed from V and 5 bases from J, the gap between germline ends came to 7 bases. The CDR3 is 12 amino acids. The CDR3 coding sequence is TGTGCCTGGAGTGTACGGGGGACTGAAGCTTTCTTT. It specifies CAWSVRGTEAFF.

This clone was detected only a few times. The V and J genes are TRBV27 and TRBJ2-5; possible D gene TRBD2, 6 bases. Looked up from germline, CDR1 is MNHEY and CDR2 is SMNVEV (reference sequence). Trimming pared 2 bases from V and 7 bases from J, leaving 11 bases between. The CDR3 has 13 residues. The CDR3 DNA follows: TGTGCCAGCAGTTTAGGGAGGTTGGGGACCCAGTACTTC. Residues: CASSLGRLGTQYF.

The gene calls are TRBV6-1 and TRBJ2-1, with TRBD2 matching over 13 bases. V shed 3 bases and J 0 bases; nucleotides not matched to a gene: 8. The CDR3 runs 19 residues. Germline V lookup: CDR1 MNHNS, CDR2 SASEGT. The CDR3 sequence: CASSDPGLAGAGSYNEQFF. The CDR3 DNA follows: TGTGCCAGCAGTGACCCCGGACTAGCGGGAGCGGGCTCCTACAATGAGCAGTTCTTC.

The V call is TRBV30, the J call TRBJ2-4; 7 bases match TRBD2. Germline V gives CDR1 GTSNPN, CDR2 SVGIG (reference sequence). Trimming cost V 0 bases and J 1 base; bases outside gene matches: 9. The CDR3 is made up of 17 amino acids. In DNA form, the CDR3 reads TGTGCCTGGAGTGTAGTTGGCGGGAGTTTGGCCAAAAACATTCAGTACTTC. It codes for CAWSVVGGSLAKNIQYF.

This chain connects TRBV11-2 to TRBJ2-7; 10 bases line up with TRBD1. V lost 5 bases and J lost 1; bases outside the gene matches: 11. Germline V gene data show CDR1 as SGHAT and CDR2 as FQNNGV. The CDR3 loop spans 17 amino acids. CDR3 DNA: TGTGCCAGCAGCCCAAGGACAGGGGGGTGGGCTTCCTACGAGCAGTACTTC. It is translated as CASSPRTGGWASYEQYF. Full variable domain (rest looked up from reference TRBV11-2 and TRBJ2-7): EAGVAQSPRYKIIEKRQSVAFWCNPISGHATLYWYQQILGQGPKLLIQFQNNGVVDDSQLPKDRFSAERLKGVDSTLKIQPAKLEDSAVYLCASSPRTGGWASYEQYFGPGTRLTVT.

The chain links TRBV2 to TRBJ2-1; 16 nucleotides agree with TRBD2. The CDR3 has 15 residues. Germline V lookup: CDR1 SNHLY, CDR2 FYNNEI. V trimming: 6 bases; J trimming: 10 bases; junction bases outside the gene matches: 6. The CDR3 loop reads CASRPPGLAGGEQFF. In DNA, the CDR3 is TGTGCCAGCAGGCCGCCGGGACTAGCGGGAGGGGAGCAGTTCTTC.

The count of this clone is one. A read error may produce the germline difference seen at one junction end. The chain couples TRBV25-1 to TRBJ1-4, with TRBD1 matching 7 bases. CDR3 length: 16 residues. In germline, CDR1 is MGHDK, CDR2 SYGVNS. The CDR3 reads CASSGKTGVKNEELFF. The DNA of the CDR3 is TGTGCCAGCAGTGGGAAAACAGGGGTCAAGAATGAAGAACTGTTTTTT. The complete variable domain, with remaining parts taken from reference TRBV25-1 and TRBJ1-4, reads EADIYQTPRYLVIGTGKKITLECSQTMGHDKMYWYQQDPGMELHLIHYSYGVNSTEKGDLSSESTVSRIRTEHFPLTLESARPSHTSQYLCASSGKTGVKNEELFFGSGTQLSVL.

This clone was seen only once. The J gene is TRBJ2-2, the V gene TRBV7-9, with D possibly TRBD1 on 8 matching bases. V shed 6 bases and J shed 5 bases, with 16 bases lying between them. Per germline, CDR1 SEHNR and CDR2 FQNEAQ (reference sequence). The CDR3 totals 15 residues. CDR3 sequence (DNA): TGTGCCAGCAGACCCACAGGGGGGGAAACCGGGGAGCTGTTTTTT. It is translated as CASRPTGGETGELFF.

The V call is TRBV4-2, the J call TRBJ2-7, with 14 bases lining up with TRBD2. The CDR3 runs 15 residues. V was clipped by 1 base and J by 7 bases; unmatched bases: 3. Germline CDR1 and CDR2: LGHNA and YNFKEQ. CDR3 in amino acids: CASSQGGLAGVEQYF. The CDR3 DNA sequence: TGTGCCAGCAGCCAAGGGGGACTAGCGGGAGTGGAGCAGTACTTC.

The chain employs TRBV30 and TRBJ2-2; D is unresolved. Trimming stripped 5 bases from V and 0 bases from J, with 7 bases between. The CDR3 length is 13 residues. The V gene's germline CDR1 is GTSNPN and CDR2 SVGIG (reference sequence). The CDR3 DNA sequence: TGTGCCTGGGACACACCGAACACCGGGGAGCTGTTTTTT. This gives the protein CAWDTPNTGELFF.

This clone was seen a few times. The CDR3 loop is CSVDGDRGRGRNEQFF. The CDR3 DNA follows: TGCAGCGTTGACGGGGACAGGGGGCGCGGTCGGAATGAGCAGTTCTTC. The chain employs TRBV29-1 and TRBJ2-1, with 12 positions matching TRBD1. Unmatched junction bases numbered 10, after V lost 3 bases and J lost 7 bases. The CDR3 runs 16 residues. Germline V CDR1 and CDR2: SQVTM, ANQGSEA.

This rearrangement joins TRBV2 to TRBJ2-2, with D tentatively TRBD1 (6 bases). Germline-derived CDR1 and CDR2 are SNHLY and FYNNEI. The CDR3 spans 15 residues. V shed 3 bases and J shed 4 bases, with 12 bases lying between them. The CDR3 protein is CASSEPGASTGELFF. The CDR3, as DNA: TGTGCCAGCAGTGAGCCAGGGGCCAGCACCGGGGAGCTGTTTTTT.

The gene calls are TRBV12-3 or TRBV12-4 and TRBJ1-2, with D perhaps matching TRBD1 (6 bases). Trimming left V 6 bases short and J 4 bases short, with 12 bases between. CDR3 size: 13 residues. The chain's CDR3 is CASSGTGLYGYTF. Written as DNA, the CDR3 is TGTGCCAGCAGCGGAACAGGGCTCTATGGCTACACCTTC.

This CDR3 is CASSHRHHEAFF. The CDR3 nucleotides are TGTGCCAGCAGCCATCGACACCATGAAGCTTTCTTT. V usage is TRBV3-1 (or the pseudogene TRBV3-2) and J usage is TRBJ1-1; D not resolved. The CDR3 has 12 residues. V shed 3 bases and J shed 7 bases, with 9 bases lying between them. Germline V gene data show CDR1 as LGHDT and CDR2 as YNNKEL (reference sequence).

The chain links TRBV9 to TRBJ1-1; 7 bases agree with TRBD1. Trimming removed 2 bases from V and 0 bases from J; junction bases left unmatched: 10. The CDR3 has 17 residues. CDR1 is SGDLS and CDR2 is YYNGEE in the germline V gene. CDR3 bases: TGTGCCAGCAGCGTTGACCCCCCAGGGGGTGTGAACACTGAAGCTTTCTTT. Protein product: CASSVDPPGGVNTEAFF.

The J gene is TRBJ2-5, the V gene TRBV27, with 7 bases identical to TRBD1. The CDR3 length is 14 residues. CDR1 is MNHEY and CDR2 is SMNVEV in the germline V gene (reference sequence). V was clipped by 6 bases and J by 5 bases; unmatched bases: 9. The CDR3 reads CASRMTGIGETQYF. The CDR3 region has the DNA TGTGCCAGCAGGATGACAGGGATAGGGGAGACCCAGTACTTC.